These 15 T cell receptor beta chains were sequenced from one sample in a study of OX40 agonist ivuxolimab in advanced cancers. Data came from immunoSEQ multiplex PCR; TCRdb stores just in-frame clones and leaves some out. The table has about 62,000 clones, around 85% seen once. The specimen comprised CD4+ or CD8+ T cells sorted from blood, sampled in a trial of the OX40 agonist ivuxolimab. These TCRs come from an adult with an advanced solid tumor such as melanoma, head and neck, liver or kidney cancer.

This clone was found once. The V call is TRBV2, the J call TRBJ2-7; no firm D call. The CDR3 loop spans 15 amino acids. Germline V gene data show CDR1 as SNHLY and CDR2 as FYNNEI. Trimming shortened V by 3 bases and J by 0 bases, and 12 bases separated the two germline ends. The CDR3, as DNA: TGTGCCAGCAGTGAGCGCCAGTGGGCCTCCTACGAGCAGTACTTC. Its protein is CASSERQWASYEQYF.

In DNA, the CDR3 is TGTGCCAGCAACACCCAGGGGAGAGCCTATCAGCCCCAGCATTTT. Its protein product is CASNTQGRAYQPQHF. The rearrangement joins TRBV28 to TRBJ1-5, with D maybe TRBD1 (6 bases). This CDR3 spans 15 amino acids. Germline V CDR1 and CDR2: MDHEN, SYDVKM. V was cut by 7 bases and J by 5 bases, with 18 bases left in between.

The chain carries TRBV19 and TRBJ2-1; possibly TRBD1 for D (6 bases). With 5 bases removed from V and 5 bases from J, the gap between germline ends came to 22 bases. The CDR3 consists of 17 residues. Germline-derived CDR1 and CDR2 are LNHDA and SQIVND (reference sequence). CDR3 sequence (DNA): TGTGCCAGTAGTGCCGCTTTCTCGGGACATCTCAACAATGAGCAGTTCTTC. Translating gives CASSAAFSGHLNNEQFF.

The V gene is TRBV4-1, the J gene TRBJ2-7; D is unresolved. The germline V and J ends were trimmed by 0 bases and 5 bases, with 23 bases remaining between them. This CDR3 region has 18 residues. Germline V gives CDR1 MGHRA, CDR2 YSYEKL. CDR3 protein: CASSQDSGAWPPRDEQYF. For the CDR3, the DNA is TGCGCCAGCAGCCAAGATTCGGGCGCGTGGCCCCCACGGGACGAGCAGTACTTC.

The V and J genes are TRBV5-1 and TRBJ2-3; TRBD1 agrees at 9 bases. The V gene's germline CDR1 is SGHRS and CDR2 YFSETQ. The CDR3 loop spans 15 amino acids. J lost 2 bases, V lost 3 bases, and 4 bases had no gene match. CDR3 DNA sequence: TGCGCCAGCAGCTCACAGGGGGCCCTCACAGATACGCAGTATTTT. This gives the protein CASSSQGALTDTQYF.

The chain recombines TRBV5-1 with TRBJ2-7, with 11 bases fitting TRBD2. J lost 2 bases, V lost 3 bases, and 7 bases had no gene match. The germline CDR1 and CDR2 sequences are SGHRS and YFSETQ. The CDR3 is 16 amino acids. The CDR3 loop is CASSSGGLADPYEQYF. The CDR3 region has the DNA TGCGCCAGCAGCTCGGGGGGACTAGCGGACCCCTACGAGCAGTACTTC.

This rearrangement joins TRBV14 to TRBJ2-7; 13 bases map to TRBD2. The CDR3 contains 15 residues. Looked up from germline, CDR1 is SGHDN and CDR2 is FVKESK. After removal of 4 bases from V and 11 bases from J, the junction contained 11 bases not matched to a gene. In DNA form, the CDR3 reads TGTGCCAGCAGCCCTTATGGGACTAGCGGGGACCTCAAGTACTTC. It translates to CASSPYGTSGDLKYF.

The rearrangement links TRBV11-2 to TRBJ2-7; TRBD2 agrees at 10 bases. With V trimmed by 0 bases and J by 0 bases, 5 bases remained unmatched. Per germline, CDR1 SGHAT and CDR2 FQNNGV. The CDR3 spans 17 residues. This CDR3 reads CASSLEIAGGSSYEQYF. DNA for the CDR3: TGTGCCAGCAGCTTAGAGATAGCGGGGGGAAGCTCCTACGAGCAGTACTTC.

The sample holds a few counts of this clone. The V gene is TRBV5-1, the J gene TRBJ2-1, with 12 bases lining up with TRBD2. CDR1 SGHRS and CDR2 YFSETQ come from the germline V gene. The CDR3 has 18 residues. With V trimmed by 0 bases and J by 2 bases, 6 bases remained unmatched. The CDR3 loop reads CASSLALGLAGPYNEQFF. The CDR3 DNA is TGCGCCAGCAGCTTGGCCCTCGGACTAGCGGGACCCTACAATGAGCAGTTCTTC.

V and J are TRBV4-1 and TRBJ2-7; 11 bases are a match to TRBD2. CDR1 is MGHRA and CDR2 is YSYEKL in the germline V gene. This CDR3 has 17 residues. After removal of 2 bases from V and 1 base from J, the junction contained 7 bases not matched to a gene. CDR3 DNA: TGCGCCAGCAGCCAACTGGTTGCTAGCGGGGGGTCCTACGAGCAGTACTTC. This translates into CASSQLVASGGSYEQYF.

This chain uses TRBV27 with TRBJ2-7, with 7 bases aligning to TRBD2. The length of the CDR3 is 14 residues. Germline CDR1 MNHEY, CDR2 SMNVEV (reference sequence). Trimming took 5 bases from V and 7 from J; bases not matched to a gene: 11. CDR3 DNA sequence: TGTGCCAGCAGTCCGCGGGGAGGGGTGGTGGAGCAGTACTTC. Translated: CASSPRGGVVEQYF.

The table lists this clone with a count of one. At one boundary the junction diverges from the germline segment, which might be a read error. The gene calls are TRBV28 and TRBJ2-3; TRBD1 matches 7 bases. This CDR3 has 13 amino acids. CDR1 is MDHEN and CDR2 is SYDVKM in the germline V gene. The CDR3 here is CASSPPEGQSIDF. The CDR3 bases are TGTGCCAGCAGTCCCCCCGAGGGACAGAGTATTGATTTT.

This clone was counted only a few times. V usage is TRBV6-6 and J usage is TRBJ2-1; 7 bases are shared with TRBD1. Germline V gives CDR1 MNHNY, CDR2 SVGAGI (reference sequence). The V and J ends lost 5 bases and 6 bases, in that order; junction bases with no gene match: 10. This CDR3 contains 15 residues. CDR3 sequence: CASSTYRGQPNEQFF. The CDR3 bases are TGTGCCAGCAGTACCTACAGGGGACAGCCCAATGAGCAGTTCTTC.

The chain has TRBV7-2 and TRBJ2-5; D is perhaps TRBD2 (6 bases). The CDR3 has 14 amino acids. CDR1 and CDR2 (germline): SGHTA, FQGNSA. Trimming removed 4 bases from V and 4 bases from J, with 13 bases in between. The CDR3 loop is CASSSGVVSETQYF. In DNA, the CDR3 is TGTGCCAGCAGCTCGGGGGTTGTCTCAGAGACCCAGTACTTC.

The chain links TRBV19 to TRBJ1-5, with TRBD1 matching 10 bases. Germline lookup yields CDR1 LNHDA and CDR2 SQIVND (reference sequence). With 7 bases clipped from V and 6 bases from J, the junction kept 15 bases outside the gene matches. The CDR3 has 17 amino acids. CDR3 in DNA: TGTGCCAGTACATCACATGGGACAGGGGCCGCAGGTCAGCCCCAGCATTTT. Protein: CASTSHGTGAAGQPQHF.